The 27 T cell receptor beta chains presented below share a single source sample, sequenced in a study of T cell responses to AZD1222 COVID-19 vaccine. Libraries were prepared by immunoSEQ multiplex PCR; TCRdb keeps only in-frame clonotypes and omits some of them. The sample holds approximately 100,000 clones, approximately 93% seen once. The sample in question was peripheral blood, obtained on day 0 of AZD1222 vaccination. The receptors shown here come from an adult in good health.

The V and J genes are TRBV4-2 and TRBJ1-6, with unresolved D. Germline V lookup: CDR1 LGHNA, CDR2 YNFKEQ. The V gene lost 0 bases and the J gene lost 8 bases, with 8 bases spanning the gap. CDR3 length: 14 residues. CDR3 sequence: CASSQETVDSPLHF. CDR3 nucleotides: TGTGCCAGCAGCCAAGAAACAGTTGATTCACCCCTCCACTTT.

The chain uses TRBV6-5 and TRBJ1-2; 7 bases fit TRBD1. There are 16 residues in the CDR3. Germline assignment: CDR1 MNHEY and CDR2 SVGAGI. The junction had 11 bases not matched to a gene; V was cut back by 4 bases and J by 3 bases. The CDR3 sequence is CASSSLDRLIDYGYTF. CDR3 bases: TGTGCCAGCAGTTCCCTGGACAGGTTGATAGACTATGGCTACACCTTC.

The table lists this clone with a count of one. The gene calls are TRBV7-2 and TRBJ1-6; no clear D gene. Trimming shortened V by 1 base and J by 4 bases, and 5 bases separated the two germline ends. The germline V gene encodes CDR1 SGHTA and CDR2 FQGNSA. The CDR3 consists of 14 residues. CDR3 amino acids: CASSLGGYNSPLHF. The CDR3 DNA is TGTGCCAGCAGCTTAGGAGGGTATAATTCACCCCTCCACTTT.

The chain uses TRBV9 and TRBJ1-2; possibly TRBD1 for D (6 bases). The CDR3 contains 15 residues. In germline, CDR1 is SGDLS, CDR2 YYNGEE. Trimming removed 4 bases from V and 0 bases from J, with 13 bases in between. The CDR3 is CASSPRQEPNYGYTF. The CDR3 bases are TGTGCCAGCAGCCCCCGACAGGAGCCTAACTATGGCTACACCTTC.

The CDR3 is CASSLAPGPNYGYTF. In nucleotides, the CDR3 is TGTGCCAGCAGCTTAGCCCCGGGACCTAACTATGGCTACACCTTC. The chain uses TRBV7-9 and TRBJ1-2, with D perhaps TRBD1 (5 bases). CDR1 SEHNR and CDR2 FQNEAQ come from the germline V gene (reference sequence). This CDR3 has 15 residues. Trimming cost V 0 bases and J 0 bases, with 8 bases left between them.

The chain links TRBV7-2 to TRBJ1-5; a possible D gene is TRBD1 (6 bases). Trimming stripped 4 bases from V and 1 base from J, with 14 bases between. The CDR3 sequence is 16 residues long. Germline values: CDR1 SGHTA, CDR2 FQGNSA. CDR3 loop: CASSSGGPGSNQPQHF. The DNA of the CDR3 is TGTGCCAGCAGCTCCGGGGGCCCAGGGAGCAATCAGCCCCAGCATTTT.

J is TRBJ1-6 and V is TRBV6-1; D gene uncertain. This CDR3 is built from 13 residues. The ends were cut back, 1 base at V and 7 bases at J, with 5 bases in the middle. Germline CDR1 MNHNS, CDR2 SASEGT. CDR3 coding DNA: TGTGCCAGCAGTGAAGGCCAAAATTCACCCCTCCACTTT. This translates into CASSEGQNSPLHF.

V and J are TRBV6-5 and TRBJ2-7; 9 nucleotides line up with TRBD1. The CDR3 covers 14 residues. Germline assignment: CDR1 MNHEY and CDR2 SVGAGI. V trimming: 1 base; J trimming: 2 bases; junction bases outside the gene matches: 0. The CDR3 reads CASSYWTGAYEQYF. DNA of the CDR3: TGTGCCAGCAGTTACTGGACAGGGGCCTACGAGCAGTACTTC.

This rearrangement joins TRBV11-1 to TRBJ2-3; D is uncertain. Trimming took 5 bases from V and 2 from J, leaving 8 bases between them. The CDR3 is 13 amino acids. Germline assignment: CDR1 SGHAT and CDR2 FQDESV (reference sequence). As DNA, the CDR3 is TGTGCCAGCAGCCCCGGCTTCACAGATACGCAGTATTTT. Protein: CASSPGFTDTQYF.

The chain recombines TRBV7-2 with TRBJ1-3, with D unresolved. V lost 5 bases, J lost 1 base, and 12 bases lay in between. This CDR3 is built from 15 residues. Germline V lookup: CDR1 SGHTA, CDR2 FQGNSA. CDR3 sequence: CASSPPGISGNTIYF. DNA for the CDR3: TGTGCCAGCAGCCCGCCGGGAATTTCTGGAAACACCATATATTTT.

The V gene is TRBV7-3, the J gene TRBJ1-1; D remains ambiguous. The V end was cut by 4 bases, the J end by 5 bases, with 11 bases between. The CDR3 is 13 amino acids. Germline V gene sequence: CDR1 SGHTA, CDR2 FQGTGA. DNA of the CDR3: TGTGCCAGCAGCTCGTCGACGGGGACTGAAGCTTTCTTT. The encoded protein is CASSSSTGTEAFF.

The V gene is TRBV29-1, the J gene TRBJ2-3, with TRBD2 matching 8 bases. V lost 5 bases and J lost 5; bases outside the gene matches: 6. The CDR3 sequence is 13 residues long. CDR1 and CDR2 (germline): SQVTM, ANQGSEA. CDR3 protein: CSVRTSGGDTQYF. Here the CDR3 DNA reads TGCAGCGTTCGAACGAGCGGGGGAGATACGCAGTATTTT.

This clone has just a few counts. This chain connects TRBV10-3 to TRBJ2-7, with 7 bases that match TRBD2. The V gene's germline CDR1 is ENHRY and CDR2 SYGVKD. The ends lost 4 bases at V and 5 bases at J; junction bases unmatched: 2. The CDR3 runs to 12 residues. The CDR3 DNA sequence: TGTGCCATCAGTGGCGGACTAGACGAGCAGTACTTC. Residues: CAISGGLDEQYF.

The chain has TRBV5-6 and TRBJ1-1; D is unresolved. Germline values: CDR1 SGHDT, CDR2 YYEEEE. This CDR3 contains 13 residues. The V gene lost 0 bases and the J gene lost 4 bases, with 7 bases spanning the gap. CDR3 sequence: CASSLAWVTEAFF. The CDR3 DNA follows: TGTGCCAGCAGCTTGGCCTGGGTCACTGAAGCTTTCTTT. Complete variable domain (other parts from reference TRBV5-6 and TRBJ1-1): DAGVTQSPTHLIKTRGQQVTLRCSPKSGHDTVSWYQQALGQGPQFIFQYYEEEERQRGNFPDRFSGHQFPNYSSELNVNALLLGDSALYLCASSLAWVTEAFFGQGTRLTVV.

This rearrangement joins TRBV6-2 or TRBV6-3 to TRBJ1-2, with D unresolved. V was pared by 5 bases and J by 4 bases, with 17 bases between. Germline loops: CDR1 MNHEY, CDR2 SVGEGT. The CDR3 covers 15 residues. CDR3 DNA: TGTGCCAGCAGTAATTTGTTGACACCAGTCTATGGCTACACCTTC. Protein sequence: CASSNLLTPVYGYTF.

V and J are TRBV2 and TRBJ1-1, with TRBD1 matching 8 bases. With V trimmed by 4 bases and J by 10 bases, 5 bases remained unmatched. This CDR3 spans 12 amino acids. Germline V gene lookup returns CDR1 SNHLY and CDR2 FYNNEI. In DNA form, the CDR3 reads TGTGCCAGCAGTGGCCAGGGGGCCGTAGCTTTCTTT. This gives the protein CASSGQGAVAFF.

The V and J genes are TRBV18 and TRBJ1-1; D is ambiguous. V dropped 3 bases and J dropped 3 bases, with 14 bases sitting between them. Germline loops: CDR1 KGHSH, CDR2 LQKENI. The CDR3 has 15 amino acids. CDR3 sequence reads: CASSPISGGDTEAFF. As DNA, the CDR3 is TGTGCCAGCTCACCGATATCCGGCGGGGACACTGAAGCTTTCTTT. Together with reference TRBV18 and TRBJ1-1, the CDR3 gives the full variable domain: NAGVMQNPRHLVRRRGQEARLRCSPMKGHSHVYWYRQLPEEGLKFMVYLQKENIIDESGMPKERFSAEFPKEGPSILRIQQVVRGDSAAYFCASSPISGGDTEAFFGQGTRLTVV.

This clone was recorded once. The chain's CDR3 is CASSMSGVNQPQHF. The CDR3 nucleotides are TGTGCCAGTAGTATGTCCGGGGTCAATCAGCCCCAGCATTTT. V gene TRBV19 combines with J gene TRBJ1-5, with D unresolved. Germline values: CDR1 LNHDA, CDR2 SQIVND (reference sequence). The V and J ends lost 3 bases and 3 bases respectively, with 9 bases between them. CDR3 size: 14 residues.

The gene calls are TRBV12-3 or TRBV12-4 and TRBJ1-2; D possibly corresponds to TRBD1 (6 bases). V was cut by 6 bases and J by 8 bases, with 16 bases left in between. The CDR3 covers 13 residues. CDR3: CASSLDRFGGYTF. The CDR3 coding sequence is TGTGCCAGCAGCCTTGACAGGTTCGGAGGCTACACCTTC.

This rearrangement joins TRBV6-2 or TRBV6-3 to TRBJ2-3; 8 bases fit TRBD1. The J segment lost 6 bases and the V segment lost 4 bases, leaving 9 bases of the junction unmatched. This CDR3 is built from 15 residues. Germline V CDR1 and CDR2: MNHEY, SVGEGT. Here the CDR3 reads CASSSGQASRDTQYF. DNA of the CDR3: TGTGCCAGCAGTTCGGGACAGGCCAGCAGGGATACGCAGTATTTT.

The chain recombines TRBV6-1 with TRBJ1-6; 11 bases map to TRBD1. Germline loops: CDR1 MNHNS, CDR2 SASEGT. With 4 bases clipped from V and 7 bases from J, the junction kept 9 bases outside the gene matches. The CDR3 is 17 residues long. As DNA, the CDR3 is TGTGCCAGCAGTGCCCCTGGGACAGGGGGACGGAATTCACCCCTCCACTTT. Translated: CASSAPGTGGRNSPLHF.

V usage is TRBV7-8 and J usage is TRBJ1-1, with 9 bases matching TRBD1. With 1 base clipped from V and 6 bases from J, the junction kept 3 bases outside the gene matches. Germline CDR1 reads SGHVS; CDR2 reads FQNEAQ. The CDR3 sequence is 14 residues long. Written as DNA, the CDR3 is TGTGCCAGCAGCTTAGTGGGGACAGGGCCTGAAGCTTTCTTT. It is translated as CASSLVGTGPEAFF. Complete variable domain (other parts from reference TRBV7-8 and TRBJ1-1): GAGVSQSPRYKVAKRGQDVALRCDPISGHVSLFWYQQALGQGPEFLTYFQNEAQLDKSGLPSDRFFAERPEGSVSTLKIQRTQQEDSAVYLCASSLVGTGPEAFFGQGTRLTVV.

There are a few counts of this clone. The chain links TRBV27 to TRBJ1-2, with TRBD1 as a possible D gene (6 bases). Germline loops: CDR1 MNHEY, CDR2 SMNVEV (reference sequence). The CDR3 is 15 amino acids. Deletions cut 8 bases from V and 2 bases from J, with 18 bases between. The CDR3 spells CASGEHQTGNYGYTF. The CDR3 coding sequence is TGTGCCAGCGGGGAACATCAGACAGGAAACTATGGCTACACCTTC.

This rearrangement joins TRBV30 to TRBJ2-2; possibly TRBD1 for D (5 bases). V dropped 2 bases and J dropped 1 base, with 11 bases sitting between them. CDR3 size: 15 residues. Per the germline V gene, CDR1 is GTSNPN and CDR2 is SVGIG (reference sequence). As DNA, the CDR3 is TGTGCCTGGAGTTTGAGACAGTTGAACACCGGGGAGCTGTTTTTT. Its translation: CAWSLRQLNTGELFF.

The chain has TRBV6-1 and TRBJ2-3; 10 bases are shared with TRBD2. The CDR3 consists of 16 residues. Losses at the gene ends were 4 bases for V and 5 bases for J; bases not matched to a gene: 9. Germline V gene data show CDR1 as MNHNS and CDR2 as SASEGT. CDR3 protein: CASSVLAGGTIDTQYF. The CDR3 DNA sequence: TGTGCCAGCAGTGTCTTAGCGGGGGGAACGATAGATACGCAGTATTTT.

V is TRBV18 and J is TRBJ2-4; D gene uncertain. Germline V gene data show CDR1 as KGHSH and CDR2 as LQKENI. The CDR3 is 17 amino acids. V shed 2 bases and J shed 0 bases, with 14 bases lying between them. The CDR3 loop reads CASSPVLLDLAKNIQYF. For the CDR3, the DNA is TGTGCCAGCTCACCAGTTCTTTTAGATCTAGCCAAAAACATTCAGTACTTC.

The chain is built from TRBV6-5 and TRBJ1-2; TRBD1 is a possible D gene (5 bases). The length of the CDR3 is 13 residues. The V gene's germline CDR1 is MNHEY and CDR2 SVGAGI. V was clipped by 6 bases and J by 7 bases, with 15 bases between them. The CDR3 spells CASSDGGEVGYTF. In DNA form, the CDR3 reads TGTGCCAGCAGCGACGGGGGGGAAGTTGGCTACACCTTC.